The 11 T cell receptor beta chains presented below share a single source sample, sequenced in a study of beta chain features in type 1 diabetes. Their specific antigens are unknown. The whole isolated RNA underwent reverse transcription, so sequencing captured expressed TCRB transcripts. Repertoires were generated with immunoSEQ multiplex PCR, while TCRdb's copy carries only in-frame clones and drops some. In the table there are 400,000 or so clones, approximately 12% of which are singletons. General study results and limits: Patients with Type 1 diabetes showed moderately but significantly shorter TCRB CDR3s in all four CD4+ subsets.

The sample consisted of naive CD4+ T cells from blood. The source of these receptors is a woman between 18 and 30 years old with type 1 diabetes.

V gene TRBV19 combines with J gene TRBJ2-1, with 9 bases aligning to TRBD1. The V gene end was trimmed by 5 bases and the J gene end by 8 bases; junction bases not matched to a gene: 10. Germline-derived CDR1 and CDR2 are LNHDA and SQIVND (reference sequence). The CDR3 runs to 15 residues. For the CDR3, the DNA is TGTGCCAGTAGTGCAACAGGGGGCATTGAGTATGAGCAGTTCTTC. Amino acids: CASSATGGIEYEQFF.

In its sample, this clone was seen a few times. This chain links TRBV10-3 with TRBJ2-7, with D possibly being TRBD2 (5 bases). Deletions cut 0 bases from V and 1 base from J, with 10 bases between. CDR3 size: 15 residues. Looked up from germline, CDR1 is ENHRY and CDR2 is SYGVKD. DNA of the CDR3: TGTGCCATCAGTGAGTCGTGGGAGAGATCCTACGAGCAGTACTTC. Protein product: CAISESWERSYEQYF.

This clone has only a few counts. The chain recombines TRBV30 with TRBJ1-5; a weak D match, TRBD1 (5 bases). The germline V gene has CDR1 GTSNPN and CDR2 SVGIG (reference sequence). The CDR3 consists of 15 residues. V lost 0 bases, J lost 6 bases, and 15 bases lay in between. DNA of the CDR3: TGTGCCTGGAGTGTAAGGAGGGGATCGTTTCAGCCCCAGCATTTT. This sequence encodes CAWSVRRGSFQPQHF.

This clone was counted only a few times. This sequence joins TRBV11-2 and TRBJ1-2, with D maybe TRBD1 (6 bases). The CDR3 totals 15 residues. Germline CDR1 SGHAT, CDR2 FQNNGV. V was cut by 4 bases and J by 0 bases, with 12 bases left in between. The DNA of the CDR3 is TGTGCCAGCAGCTCCCACAGGGAGTCTAACTATGGCTACACCTTC. Translating gives CASSSHRESNYGYTF.

This chain connects TRBV9 to TRBJ2-3; the match to TRBD1 covers 7 bases. Germline V lookup: CDR1 SGDLS, CDR2 YYNGEE. The V gene end was trimmed by 3 bases and the J gene end by 6 bases; junction bases not matched to a gene: 10. The CDR3 has 15 amino acids. The CDR3 spells CASSAGTARPDTQYF. CDR3 coding DNA: TGTGCCAGCAGCGCGGGGACAGCGCGTCCGGATACGCAGTATTTT.

This clone was seen more than once but under ten times. The chain uses TRBV6-5 and TRBJ2-1; D gene ambiguous. This CDR3 region has 16 residues. Trimming pared 4 bases from V and 8 bases from J, leaving 21 bases between. CDR1 MNHEY and CDR2 SVGAGI come from the germline V gene. CDR3 protein: CASSFRLVRSPHEQFF. The CDR3 nucleotides read TGTGCCAGCAGTTTCCGGTTAGTGCGATCTCCCCATGAGCAGTTCTTC.

This clone has a handful of counts. The V gene is TRBV7-2, the J gene TRBJ1-2; possible D gene TRBD1, 5 bases. V was cut by 1 base and J by 6 bases, with 9 bases left in between. The CDR3 loop spans 13 amino acids. Germline V gene data show CDR1 as SGHTA and CDR2 as FQGNSA. The CDR3 nucleotides read TGTGCCAGCAGCTTAGTCAGGGTCAATGGCTACACCTTC. Translated: CASSLVRVNGYTF.

This chain joins TRBV6-6 and TRBJ2-5, with 8 bases that match TRBD2. Per germline, CDR1 MNHNY and CDR2 SVGAGI (reference sequence). The CDR3 runs 15 residues. The junction had 11 bases not matched to a gene; V was cut back by 6 bases and J by 5 bases. In DNA form, the CDR3 reads TGTGCCAGCAGGAGGGAGACTAGCGTCCGGGAGACCCAGTACTTC. It is translated as CASRRETSVRETQYF.

The gene calls are TRBV9 and TRBJ2-3; 10 nucleotides align to TRBD2. This CDR3 spans 17 amino acids. V lost 0 bases to trimming and J lost 5 bases; unmatched junction nucleotides: 9. Germline-derived CDR1 and CDR2 are SGDLS and YYNGEE. The CDR3 loop reads CASSVGSGRQTRDTQYF. Here the CDR3 DNA reads TGTGCCAGCAGCGTAGGTAGCGGGAGGCAGACTCGAGATACGCAGTATTTT. The variable domain in full, completed from reference TRBV9 and TRBJ2-3, reads DSGVTQTPKHLITATGQRVTLRCSPRSGDLSVYWYQQSLDQGLQFLIQYYNGEERAKGNILERFSAQQFPDLHSELNLSSLELGDSALYFCASSVGSGRQTRDTQYFGPGTRLTVL.

This rearrangement joins TRBV5-4 to TRBJ2-3; 7 nucleotides align to TRBD1. Losses at the gene ends were 4 bases for V and 2 bases for J; bases not matched to a gene: 7. In germline, CDR1 is SGHNT, CDR2 YYREEE (reference sequence). The length of the CDR3 is 15 residues. CDR3: CASSRRDSVTDTQYF. The DNA for the CDR3 is TGTGCCAGCAGCCGAAGGGACAGTGTCACAGATACGCAGTATTTT.

This chain connects TRBV13 to TRBJ2-3; maybe TRBD2 (6 bases). The CDR3 has 15 amino acids. V shed 3 bases and J shed 1 base, with 11 bases lying between them. Germline loops: CDR1 PRHDT, CDR2 FYEKMQ (reference sequence). CDR3 in amino acids: CASSFARGGTDTQYF. Written as DNA, the CDR3 is TGTGCCAGCAGCTTCGCGCGGGGAGGCACAGATACGCAGTATTTT.